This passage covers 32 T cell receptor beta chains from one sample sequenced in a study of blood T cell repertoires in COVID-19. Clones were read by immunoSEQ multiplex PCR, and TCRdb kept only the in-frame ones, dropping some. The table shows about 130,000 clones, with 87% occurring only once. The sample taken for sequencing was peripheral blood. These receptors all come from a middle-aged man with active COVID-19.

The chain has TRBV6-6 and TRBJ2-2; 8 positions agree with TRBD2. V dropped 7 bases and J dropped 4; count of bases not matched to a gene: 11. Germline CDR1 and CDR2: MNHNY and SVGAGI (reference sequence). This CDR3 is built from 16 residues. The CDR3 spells CASIRAGGASTGELFF. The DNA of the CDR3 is TGTGCCAGCATTCGCGCCGGGGGGGCGAGCACCGGGGAGCTGTTTTTT.

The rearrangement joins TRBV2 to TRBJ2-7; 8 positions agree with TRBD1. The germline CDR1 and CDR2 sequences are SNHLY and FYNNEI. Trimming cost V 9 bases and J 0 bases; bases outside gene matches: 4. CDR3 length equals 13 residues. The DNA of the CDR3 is TGTGCCAGTCGGACAGGGAGCTCCTACGAGCAGTACTTC. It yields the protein CASRTGSSYEQYF.

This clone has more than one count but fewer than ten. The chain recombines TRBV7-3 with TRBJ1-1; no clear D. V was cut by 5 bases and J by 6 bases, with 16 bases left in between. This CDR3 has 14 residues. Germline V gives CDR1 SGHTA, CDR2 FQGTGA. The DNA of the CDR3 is TGTGCCAGCAGCGCCGCGGGCCTCGGGGCTGAAGCTTTCTTT. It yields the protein CASSAAGLGAEAFF.

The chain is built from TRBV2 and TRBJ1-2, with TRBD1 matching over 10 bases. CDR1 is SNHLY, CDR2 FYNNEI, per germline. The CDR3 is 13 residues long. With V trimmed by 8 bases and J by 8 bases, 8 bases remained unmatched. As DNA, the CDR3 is TGTGCCAGCGAGGGGACAGGGGAGGCGGGCTACACCTTC. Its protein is CASEGTGEAGYTF. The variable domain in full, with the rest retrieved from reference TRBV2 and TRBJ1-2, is EPEVTQTPSHQVTQMGQEVILRCVPISNHLYFYWYRQILGQKVEFLVSFYNNEISEKSEIFDDQFSVERPDGSNFTLKIRSTKLEDSAMYFCASEGTGEAGYTFGSGTRLTVV.

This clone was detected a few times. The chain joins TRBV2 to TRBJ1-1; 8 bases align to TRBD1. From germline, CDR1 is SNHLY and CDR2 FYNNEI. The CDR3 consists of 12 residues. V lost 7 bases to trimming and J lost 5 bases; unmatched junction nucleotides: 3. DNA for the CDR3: TGTGCCAGCACTACAGGGGGTACTGAAGCTTTCTTT. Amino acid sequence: CASTTGGTEAFF.

This chain's CDR3 is CASSPSFAWGEGYTF. CDR3 DNA: TGTGCCAGTAGTCCCTCATTTGCTTGGGGCGAGGGCTACACCTTC. The genes are TRBV19 and TRBJ1-2; weak D call: TRBD1 (5 bases). Germline V gene data show CDR1 as LNHDA and CDR2 as SQIVND (reference sequence). CDR3 length equals 15 residues. V was shortened by 5 bases and J by 8 bases, with 21 bases between the two germline ends. The entire variable domain, with the rest obtained from reference TRBV19 and TRBJ1-2, is as follows: DGGITQSPKYLFRKEGQNVTLSCEQNLNHDAMYWYRQDPGQGLRLIYYSQIVNDFQKGDIAEGYSVSREKKESFPLTVTSAQKNPTAFYLCASSPSFAWGEGYTFGSGTRLTVV.

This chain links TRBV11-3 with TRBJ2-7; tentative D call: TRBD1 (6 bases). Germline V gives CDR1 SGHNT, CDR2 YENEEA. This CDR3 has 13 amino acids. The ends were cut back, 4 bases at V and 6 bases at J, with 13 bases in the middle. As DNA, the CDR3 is TGTGCCAGCAGCTATACAGGGTTGAGCGAGCAGTACTTC. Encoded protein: CASSYTGLSEQYF.

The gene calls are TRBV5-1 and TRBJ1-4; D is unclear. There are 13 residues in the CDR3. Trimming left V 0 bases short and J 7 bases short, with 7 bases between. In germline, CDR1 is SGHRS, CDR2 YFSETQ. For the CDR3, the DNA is TGCGCCAGCAGCTTGGAGAAGAGTGAAAAACTGTTTTTT. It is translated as CASSLEKSEKLFF.

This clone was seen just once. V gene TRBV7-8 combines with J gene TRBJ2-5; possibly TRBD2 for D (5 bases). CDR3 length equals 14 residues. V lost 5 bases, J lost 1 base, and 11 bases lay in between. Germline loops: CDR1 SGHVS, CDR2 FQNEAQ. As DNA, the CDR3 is TGTGCCAGCAGCCTTAGGGAGACCCAAGAGACCCAGTACTTC. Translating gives CASSLRETQETQYF.

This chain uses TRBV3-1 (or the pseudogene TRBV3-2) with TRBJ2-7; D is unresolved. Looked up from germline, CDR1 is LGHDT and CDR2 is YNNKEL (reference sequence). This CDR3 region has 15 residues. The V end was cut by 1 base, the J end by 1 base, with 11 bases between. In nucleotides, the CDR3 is TGTGCCAGCAGCCAAGGAGGAAGCTTATCCTACGAGCAGTACTTC. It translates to CASSQGGSLSYEQYF.

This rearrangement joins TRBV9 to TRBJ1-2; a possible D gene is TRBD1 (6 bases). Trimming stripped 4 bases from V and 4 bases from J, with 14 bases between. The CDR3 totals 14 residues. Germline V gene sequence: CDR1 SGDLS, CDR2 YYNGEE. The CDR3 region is CASSPRQATYGYTF. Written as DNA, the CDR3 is TGTGCCAGCAGCCCGAGACAGGCCACCTATGGCTACACCTTC. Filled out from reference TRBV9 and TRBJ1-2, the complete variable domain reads DSGVTQTPKHLITATGQRVTLRCSPRSGDLSVYWYQQSLDQGLQFLIQYYNGEERAKGNILERFSAQQFPDLHSELNLSSLELGDSALYFCASSPRQATYGYTFGSGTRLTVV.

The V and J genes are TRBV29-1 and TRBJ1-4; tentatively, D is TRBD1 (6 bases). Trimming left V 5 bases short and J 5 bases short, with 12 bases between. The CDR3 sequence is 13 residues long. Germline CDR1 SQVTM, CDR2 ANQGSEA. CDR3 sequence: CSVRQVLNEKLFF. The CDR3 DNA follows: TGCAGCGTTCGACAGGTTTTAAATGAAAAACTGTTTTTT. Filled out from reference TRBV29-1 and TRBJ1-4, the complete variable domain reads SAVISQKPSRDICQRGTSLTIQCQVDSQVTMMFWYRQQPGQSLTLIATANQGSEATYESGFVIDKFPISRPNLTFSTLTVSNMSPEDSSIYLCSVRQVLNEKLFFGSGTQLSVL.

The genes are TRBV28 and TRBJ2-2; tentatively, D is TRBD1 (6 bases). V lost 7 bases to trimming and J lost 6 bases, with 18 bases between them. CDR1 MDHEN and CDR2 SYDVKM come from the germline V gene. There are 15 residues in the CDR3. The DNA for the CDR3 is TGTGCCAGCACCCACAGGGTGAAAGGCGCCGGGGAGCTGTTTTTT. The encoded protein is CASTHRVKGAGELFF.

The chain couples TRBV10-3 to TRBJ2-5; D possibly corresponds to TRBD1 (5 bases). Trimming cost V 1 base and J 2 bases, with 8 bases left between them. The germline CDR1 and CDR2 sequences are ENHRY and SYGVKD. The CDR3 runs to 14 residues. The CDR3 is CAISEFGAQETQYF. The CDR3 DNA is TGTGCCATCAGTGAGTTTGGGGCGCAAGAGACCCAGTACTTC.

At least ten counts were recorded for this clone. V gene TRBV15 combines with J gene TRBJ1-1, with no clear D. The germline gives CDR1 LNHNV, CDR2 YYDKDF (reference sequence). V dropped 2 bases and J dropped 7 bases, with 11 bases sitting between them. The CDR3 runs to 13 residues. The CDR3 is CATSRRIPGEAFF. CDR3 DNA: TGTGCCACCAGCAGACGGATACCGGGTGAAGCTTTCTTT.

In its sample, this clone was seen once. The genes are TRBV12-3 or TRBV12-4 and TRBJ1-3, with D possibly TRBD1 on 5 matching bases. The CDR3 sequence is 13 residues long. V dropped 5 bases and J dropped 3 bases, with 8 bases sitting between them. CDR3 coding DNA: TGTGCCAGCAGTCCCAGGGTTGGAAACACCATATATTTT. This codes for CASSPRVGNTIYF.

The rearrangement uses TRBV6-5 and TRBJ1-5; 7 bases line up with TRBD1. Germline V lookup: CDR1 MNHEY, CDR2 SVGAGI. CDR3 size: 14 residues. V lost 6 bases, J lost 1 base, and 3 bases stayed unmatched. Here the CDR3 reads CASSQGVSNQPQHF. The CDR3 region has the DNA TGTGCCAGCAGCCAGGGGGTGAGCAATCAGCCCCAGCATTTT.

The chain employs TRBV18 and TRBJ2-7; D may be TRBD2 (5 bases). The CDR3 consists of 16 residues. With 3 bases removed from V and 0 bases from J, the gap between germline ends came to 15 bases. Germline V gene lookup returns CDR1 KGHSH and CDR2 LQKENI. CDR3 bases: TGTGCCAGCTCACCCCCGGGGTACCCCACCTCCTACGAGCAGTACTTC. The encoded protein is CASSPPGYPTSYEQYF.

This CDR3 is CASSLTRDTQYF. For the CDR3, the DNA is TGTGCCAGCAGCCTCACTAGGGATACGCAGTATTTT. This chain uses TRBV7-2 with TRBJ2-3; TRBD2 is a possible D gene (5 bases). V lost 5 bases to trimming and J lost 6 bases, with 9 bases between them. The CDR3 has 12 amino acids. Germline CDR1 reads SGHTA; CDR2 reads FQGNSA.

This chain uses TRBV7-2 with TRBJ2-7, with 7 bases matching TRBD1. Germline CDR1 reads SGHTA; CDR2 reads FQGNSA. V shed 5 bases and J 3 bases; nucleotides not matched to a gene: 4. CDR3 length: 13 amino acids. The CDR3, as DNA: TGTGCCAGCAGCCTGACAGGGAACTACGAGCAGTACTTC. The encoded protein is CASSLTGNYEQYF.

CDR3 region: CASRTEPTGAYEAFF. CDR3 bases: TGCGCCAGCAGAACCGAACCGACAGGGGCCTATGAAGCTTTCTTT. The rearrangement uses TRBV5-1 and TRBJ1-1; 8 nucleotides agree with TRBD1. This CDR3 is built from 15 residues. The trim removed 5 bases at V and 7 bases at J, leaving 13 bases unmatched. Per the germline V gene, CDR1 is SGHRS and CDR2 is YFSETQ.

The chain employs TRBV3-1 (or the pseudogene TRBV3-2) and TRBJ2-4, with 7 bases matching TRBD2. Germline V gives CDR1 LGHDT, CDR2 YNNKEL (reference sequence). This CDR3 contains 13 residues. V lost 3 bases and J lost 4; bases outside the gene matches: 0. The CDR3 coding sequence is TGTGCCAGCAGCCAGGGAGGGAAAAACATTCAGTACTTC. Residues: CASSQGGKNIQYF.

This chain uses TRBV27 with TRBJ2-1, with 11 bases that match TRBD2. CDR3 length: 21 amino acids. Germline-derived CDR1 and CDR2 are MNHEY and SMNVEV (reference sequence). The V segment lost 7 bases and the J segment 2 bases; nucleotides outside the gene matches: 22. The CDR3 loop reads CASTSRGRASGGTPTYNEQFF. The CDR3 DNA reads TGTGCCAGCACCTCTAGAGGTCGGGCTAGCGGGGGGACACCGACCTACAATGAGCAGTTCTTC.

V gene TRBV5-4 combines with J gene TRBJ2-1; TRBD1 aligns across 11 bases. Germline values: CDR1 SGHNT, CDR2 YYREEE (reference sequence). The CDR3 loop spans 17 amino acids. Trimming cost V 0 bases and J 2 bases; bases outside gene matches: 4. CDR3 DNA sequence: TGTGCCAGCAGCTTGGCTTGGGGACAGGGGGCCTACAATGAGCAGTTCTTC. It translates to CASSLAWGQGAYNEQFF.

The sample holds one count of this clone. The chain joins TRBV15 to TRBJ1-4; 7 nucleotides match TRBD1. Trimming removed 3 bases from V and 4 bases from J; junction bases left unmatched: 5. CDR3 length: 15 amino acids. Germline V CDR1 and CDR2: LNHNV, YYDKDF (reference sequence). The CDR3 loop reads CATSSSTGFNEKLFF. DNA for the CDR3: TGTGCCACCAGCAGCTCGACAGGGTTTAATGAAAAACTGTTTTTT.

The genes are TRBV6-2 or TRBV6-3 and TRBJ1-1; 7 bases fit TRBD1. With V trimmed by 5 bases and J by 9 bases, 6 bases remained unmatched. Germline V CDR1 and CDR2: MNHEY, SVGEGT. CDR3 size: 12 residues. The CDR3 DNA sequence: TGTGCCAGCAGTCCCAGGGACAGAAAAGCTTTCTTT. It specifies CASSPRDRKAFF.

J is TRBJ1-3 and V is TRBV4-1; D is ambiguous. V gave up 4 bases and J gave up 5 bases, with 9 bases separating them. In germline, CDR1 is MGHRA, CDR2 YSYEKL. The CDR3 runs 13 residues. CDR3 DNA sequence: TGCGCCAGCAGCCTAAGCGGGAGAAACACCATATATTTT. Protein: CASSLSGRNTIYF.

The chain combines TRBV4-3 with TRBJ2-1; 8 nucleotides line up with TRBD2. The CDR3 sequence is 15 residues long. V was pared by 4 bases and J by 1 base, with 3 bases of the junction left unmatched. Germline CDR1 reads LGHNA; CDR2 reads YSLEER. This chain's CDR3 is CASSPSSGSYNEQFF. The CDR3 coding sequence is TGCGCCAGCAGCCCCTCTAGCGGGTCCTACAATGAGCAGTTCTTC.

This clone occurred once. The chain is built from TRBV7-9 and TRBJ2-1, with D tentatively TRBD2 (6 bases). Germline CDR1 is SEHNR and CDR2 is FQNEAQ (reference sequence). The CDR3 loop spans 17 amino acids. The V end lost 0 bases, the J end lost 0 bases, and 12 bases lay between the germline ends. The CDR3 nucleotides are TGTGCCAGCAGCTTAGCAGGACTAAGGAGCTCCTACAATGAGCAGTTCTTC. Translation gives CASSLAGLRSSYNEQFF.

The CDR3 DNA is TGTGCCTGGAGAAAAAGAGGGTCGGACGGGGAGCTGTTTTTT. Its protein is CAWRKRGSDGELFF. The V call is TRBV30, the J call TRBJ2-2; a possible D gene is TRBD2 (5 bases). This CDR3 spans 14 amino acids. Deletions cut 3 bases from V and 7 bases from J, with 15 bases between. The germline gives CDR1 GTSNPN, CDR2 SVGIG (reference sequence).

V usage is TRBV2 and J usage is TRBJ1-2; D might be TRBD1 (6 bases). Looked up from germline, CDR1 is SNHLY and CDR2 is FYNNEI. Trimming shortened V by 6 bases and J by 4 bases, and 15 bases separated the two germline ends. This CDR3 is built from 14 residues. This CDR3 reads CASSPKIGGYGYTF. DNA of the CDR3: TGTGCCAGCAGCCCCAAAATAGGGGGCTATGGCTACACCTTC.

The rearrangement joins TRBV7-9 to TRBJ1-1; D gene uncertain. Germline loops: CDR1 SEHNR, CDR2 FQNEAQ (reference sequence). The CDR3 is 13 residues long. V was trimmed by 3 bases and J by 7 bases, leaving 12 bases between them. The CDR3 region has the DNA TGTGCCAGCAGCTTTTCGGGGATGGGTGAAGCTTTCTTT. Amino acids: CASSFSGMGEAFF.